This T cell receptor (beta chain) was sequenced during a study of cytomegalovirus exposure and HLA in healthy donors. Looked up from germline, CDR1 is MNHNY and CDR2 is SVGAGI (reference sequence). The length of the CDR3 is 14 residues. Both 60 Vbeta primers and 13 Jbeta primers went into the PCR. Clones were sequenced by immunoSEQ multiplex PCR, and TCRdb holds only the in-frame ones, with some missing. The sample holds around 140,000 clones; more than 75% are singletons and the top ten take roughly 5.2%. This rearrangement joins TRBV6-6 to TRBJ2-5; 8 positions agree with TRBD1. The DNA end is more similar to TRBJ2-7, so the J call may be wrong. The TCR was taken from a woman younger than 45 in good health and CMV-seronegative. The sequenced sample consisted of PBMCs. The CDR3 protein is CASSSGRGPYEQYF. The CDR3 nucleotides are TGTGCCAGCAGTTCGGGCAGGGGGCCCTACGAGCAGTACTTC.